What follows is one TCR beta chain and its context. Per germline, CDR1 SNHLY and CDR2 FYNNEI. The CDR3 consists of 13 residues. V was clipped by 6 bases and J by 3 bases, with 12 bases between them. Clones were sequenced by immunoSEQ multiplex PCR, and TCRdb holds only the in-frame ones, with some missing. The sample records about 97,000 clones, just under 95% being singletons. This sample stems from a study of technical replicates of blood from a handful of donors. Sequenced input: T cells isolated from PBMCs. V gene TRBV2 combines with J gene TRBJ2-7; D perhaps matches TRBD1 (5 bases). This TCR came from a human donor in good health. The CDR3 DNA sequence: TGTGCCAGCAGGAGGACAAATTACTACGAGCAGTACTTC. This gives the protein CASRRTNYYEQYF.